This T cell receptor beta chain was sequenced for a study of control samples from healthy donors and cancer patients. Repertoires were generated with immunoSEQ multiplex PCR, while TCRdb's copy carries only in-frame clones and drops some. The sample holds some 150,000 clones, around 93% seen once. Trimming took 4 bases from V and 4 from J, leaving 13 bases between them. The CDR3 consists of 15 residues. Germline CDR1 and CDR2: SGHVS and FNYEAQ. The receptor comes from a woman aged 55-70 years in good health. This chain connects TRBV7-6 to TRBJ2-2, with D maybe TRBD2 (5 bases). Sequencing input: blood. CDR3 sequence (DNA): TGTGCCAGCAGCTCCACGACGGGATTCACCGGGGAGCTGTTTTTT. This translates into CASSSTTGFTGELFF.